Sequencing of this T cell receptor beta chain was carried out in a study of blood T cell repertoires in COVID-19. For the study at large: Samples came from the United States, Italy and Spain, spanning acute and convalescent COVID-19. PBMCs, B-cell-depleted T cells, or T cells were the source of the cDNA or gDNA that made up the material.

V was pared by 5 bases and J by 5 bases, with 19 bases between. Germline CDR1 SEHNR, CDR2 FQNEAQ (reference sequence). The CDR3 is 15 residues long. As processed by the authors: Amplification of reference gene primers was used by the study to estimate nucleated cell counts. The protocol was immunoSEQ multiplex PCR, while the TCRdb copy is restricted to in-frame clones and leaves out a portion. D and trimming were read from the DNA, whereas the V and J calls and clone size are those reported in that table. The table records 300,000 to 400,000 clones, 80% to 90% of them present only once. The origin of this receptor is a man aged 25 to 45 with COVID-19, enrolled during active disease. Sequencing was done on a sample of peripheral blood. V and J are TRBV7-9 and TRBJ2-7, with D possibly being TRBD2 (6 bases). The CDR3: CASSPWGEWGNEQYF. The CDR3 DNA reads as TGTGCCAGCAGCCCGTGGGGGGAATGGGGAAACGAGCAGTACTTC. Drawing the rest from reference TRBV7-9 and TRBJ2-7, the complete variable domain is DTGVSQNPRHKITKRGQNVTFRCDPISEHNRLYWYRQTLGQGPEFLTYFQNEAQLEKSRLLSDRFSAERPKGSFSTLEIQRTEQGDSAMYLCASSPWGEWGNEQYFGPGTRLTVT.